This TCR beta chain appears in the sequencing data of a study of blood T cell repertoires in COVID-19. Study-wide context: Sources were T cells, B-cell-depleted T cells, or PBMCs; the material itself was cDNA or gDNA.

In assigning cohorts, the study relied on participant-reported clinical history. Recovery among Cohort 3 donors was established by two negative PCRs, clearance, or symptom resolution. The table came from immunoSEQ multiplex PCR; TCRdb's copy has only in-frame clones and leaves some out. The sample consists of fewer than 250,000 clones, around 92% of them appearing once. CDR3 length: 13 residues. J lost 4 bases, V lost 4 bases, and 6 bases had no gene match. The germline gives CDR1 SQVTM, CDR2 ANQGSEA. Sequencing input: PBMCs or T cells enriched from blood (not recorded which). The J gene is TRBJ1-2, the V gene TRBV29-1; 7 nucleotides agree with TRBD1. This TCR came from a young woman who had recovered from COVID-19. This CDR3 is CSVADRSPYGYTF. CDR3 nucleotide sequence: TGCAGCGTTGCGGACAGGAGTCCCTATGGCTACACCTTC.